The sequence of this T cell receptor (beta chain) was determined in a study of tumor-infiltrating lymphocytes in oesophageal squamous cell carcinoma. By proportion, this clonotype is medium-sized. TCRdb used MiXCR to reprocess the PCR reads, holding one entry per CDR3 protein. This table holds 20,000 or so distinct CDR3 sequences, 42% found once. Germline lookup yields CDR1 WSHSY and CDR2 SAAADI. Between the trimmed V and J ends, which lost 5 bases and 3 bases, there was a span of 11 bases. There are 13 residues in the CDR3. This chain links TRBV10-2 with TRBJ2-7; either TRBD1 or TRBD2 may fit D (5 bases each). The sample comprised normal esophageal tissue next to the tumor. The receptor was isolated from a female donor with esophageal squamous cell carcinoma. CDR3 protein: CASSRQGDYEQYF. CDR3 DNA: TGCGCCAGCAGTCGTCAGGGAGACTACGAGCAGTACTTC.